One sample yielded the 23 T cell receptor beta chains listed below, sequenced in a study of PD-L1 blockade in urothelial cancer. Assay: immunoSEQ multiplex PCR; the TCRdb copy retains only in-frame clones and omits some. The data show around 130,000 clones, less than 85% seen once. Time point meaning: pretreatment peripheral blood. The source was PBMCs, collected around atezolizumab (anti-PD-L1) treatment. The receptors stem from a man over 45 with urothelial cancer.

This chain connects TRBV30 to TRBJ2-2; TRBD2 matches at 11 bases. The CDR3 loop spans 17 amino acids. The germline V gene encodes CDR1 GTSNPN and CDR2 SVGIG (reference sequence). J was trimmed by 4 bases and V by 2 bases; bases with no gene match: 9. This chain's CDR3 is CAWSFRTSGLGTGELFF. Written as DNA, the CDR3 is TGTGCCTGGAGTTTCCGGACTAGCGGGTTAGGCACCGGGGAGCTGTTTTTT.

This clone appeared a few times. The V and J genes are TRBV7-9 and TRBJ1-2; no definite D call. The CDR3 is 13 amino acids. V was cut by 5 bases and J by 8 bases, with 15 bases left in between. CDR1 is SEHNR, CDR2 FQNEAQ, per germline (reference sequence). In DNA, the CDR3 is TGTGCCAGCAGCCCGGACTCTCGAGGGGGCTACACCTTC. Translating gives CASSPDSRGGYTF.

The gene calls are TRBV7-2 and TRBJ1-2, with D unresolved. Germline V gene sequence: CDR1 SGHTA, CDR2 FQGNSA. There are 13 residues in the CDR3. The V gene lost 3 bases and the J gene lost 8 bases, with 13 bases spanning the gap. The CDR3 protein is CASSFGGSGGYTF. The CDR3 DNA reads TGTGCCAGCAGCTTCGGAGGTTCGGGAGGCTACACCTTC.

The chain couples TRBV4-1 to TRBJ2-3; maybe TRBD1 (5 bases). CDR3 length equals 16 residues. CDR1 is MGHRA and CDR2 is YSYEKL in the germline V gene. V dropped 1 base and J dropped 7 bases, with 18 bases sitting between them. Here the CDR3 reads CASSQVGRELRNTQYF. The DNA of the CDR3 is TGCGCCAGCAGCCAAGTGGGCAGGGAATTGCGGAATACGCAGTATTTT.

CDR3 protein: CASSQTGTGNHNEQFF. As DNA, the CDR3 is TGTGCCAGCAGCCAGACCGGGACAGGGAACCACAATGAGCAGTTCTTC. V and J are TRBV4-2 and TRBJ2-1; 9 bases are a match to TRBD1. Trimming removed 3 bases from V and 5 bases from J; junction bases left unmatched: 8. Germline CDR1 and CDR2: LGHNA and YNFKEQ. The CDR3 sequence is 16 residues long.

In its sample, this clone was seen once. The V call is TRBV29-1, the J call TRBJ2-4, with 10 bases lining up with TRBD2. The CDR3 extends over 17 amino acids. Per the germline V gene, CDR1 is SQVTM and CDR2 is ANQGSEA. Trimming cost V 6 bases and J 0 bases; bases outside gene matches: 11. CDR3: CSVRTLTSGIAKNIQYF. CDR3 nucleotide sequence: TGCAGCGTCCGGACCCTCACTAGCGGGATAGCCAAAAACATTCAGTACTTC.

This chain joins TRBV7-9 and TRBJ2-1, with 8 bases fitting TRBD2. V lost 4 bases and J lost 9; bases outside the gene matches: 2. Per the germline V gene, CDR1 is SEHNR and CDR2 is FQNEAQ (reference sequence). The CDR3 spans 12 residues. The CDR3, as DNA: TGTGCCAGCAGCTCAGCGGGAGTTGAGCAGTTCTTC. Protein product: CASSSAGVEQFF.

The J gene is TRBJ2-5, the V gene TRBV5-1; TRBD2 matches 8 bases. With 2 bases clipped from V and 5 bases from J, the junction kept 11 bases outside the gene matches. CDR3 length: 16 amino acids. CDR1 SGHRS and CDR2 YFSETQ come from the germline V gene. DNA of the CDR3: TGCGCCAGCAGCTTTACTCCCGGGACTAGTGGCGAGACCCAGTACTTC. Amino acid sequence: CASSFTPGTSGETQYF.

The chain joins TRBV19 to TRBJ2-1; D is perhaps TRBD2 (6 bases). Germline V gene lookup returns CDR1 LNHDA and CDR2 SQIVND (reference sequence). Trimming left V 7 bases short and J 10 bases short, with 17 bases between. This CDR3 is 13 amino acids long. The CDR3: CASTFTGVREQFF. CDR3 sequence (DNA): TGTGCCAGTACCTTCACGGGAGTTCGGGAGCAGTTCTTC. Full variable domain (outside the CDR3, taken from reference TRBV19 and TRBJ2-1): DGGITQSPKYLFRKEGQNVTLSCEQNLNHDAMYWYRQDPGQGLRLIYYSQIVNDFQKGDIAEGYSVSREKKESFPLTVTSAQKNPTAFYLCASTFTGVREQFFGPGTRLTVL.

This rearrangement joins TRBV7-9 to TRBJ2-7; D possibly corresponds to TRBD1 (5 bases). Germline V lookup: CDR1 SEHNR, CDR2 FQNEAQ (reference sequence). V lost 1 base and J 4 bases, leaving 17 bases between the germline ends. CDR3 length: 16 residues. The CDR3 region is CASSLDGQGGRYEQYF. The CDR3 nucleotides are TGTGCCAGCAGCTTAGACGGTCAGGGTGGAAGATACGAGCAGTACTTC.

The CDR3 DNA reads as TGTGCCACCAGCAGTGCGGACAGGGGGCTATACTACGAGCAGTACTTC. It encodes CATSSADRGLYYEQYF. V and J are TRBV15 and TRBJ2-7; 11 nucleotides line up with TRBD1. The germline V gene encodes CDR1 LNHNV and CDR2 YYDKDF (reference sequence). After removal of 3 bases from V and 3 bases from J, the junction contained 7 bases not matched to a gene. CDR3 length: 16 residues.

The V and J genes are TRBV28 and TRBJ2-1; 8 bases agree with TRBD2. V was pared by 10 bases and J by 7 bases, with 9 bases of the junction left unmatched. Germline CDR1 is MDHEN and CDR2 is SYDVKM. The CDR3 is 13 amino acids. Here the CDR3 reads CATAGGARNEQFF. DNA of the CDR3: TGTGCCACCGCCGGGGGGGCTCGGAATGAGCAGTTCTTC.

The V call is TRBV6-6, the J call TRBJ2-7; the D gene is possibly TRBD1 (6 bases). The V end lost 0 bases, the J end lost 6 bases, and 12 bases lay between the germline ends. Germline CDR1 reads MNHNY; CDR2 reads SVGAGI (reference sequence). CDR3 length equals 14 residues. The chain's CDR3 is CASSYSDSWVEQYF. The DNA of the CDR3 is TGTGCCAGCAGTTACTCGGACAGCTGGGTCGAGCAGTACTTC.

This clone came up a few times. V gene TRBV9 combines with J gene TRBJ2-1, with TRBD2 matching 7 bases. Looked up from germline, CDR1 is SGDLS and CDR2 is YYNGEE. This CDR3 comprises 15 residues. The junction had 3 bases not matched to a gene; V was cut back by 0 bases and J by 3 bases. CDR3 residues: CASSVDPSGYNEQFF. DNA for the CDR3: TGTGCCAGCAGCGTAGATCCTAGCGGCTACAATGAGCAGTTCTTC.

The rearrangement joins TRBV6-1 to TRBJ2-5; no definite D call. The V gene's germline CDR1 is MNHNS and CDR2 SASEGT. Trimming shortened V by 3 bases and J by 6 bases, and 11 bases separated the two germline ends. The CDR3 has 13 amino acids. DNA of the CDR3: TGTGCCAGCAGTGATGGGCAAGAGAAGACCCAGTACTTC. Protein product: CASSDGQEKTQYF.

The chain combines TRBV6-5 with TRBJ1-5; possibly TRBD1 for D (5 bases). The germline V gene encodes CDR1 MNHEY and CDR2 SVGAGI. V lost 6 bases and J lost 0, with 12 bases in between. This CDR3 has 15 residues. CDR3 nucleotide sequence: TGTGCCAGCAGGAGCCGGGGGGGTAGCAATCAGCCCCAGCATTTT. It encodes CASRSRGGSNQPQHF.

This clone showed up many times. V gene TRBV19 combines with J gene TRBJ2-3, with D uncertain. Trimming removed 4 bases at V and 0 bases at J, with 20 bases between. Per the germline V gene, CDR1 is LNHDA and CDR2 is SQIVND (reference sequence). The CDR3 is made up of 18 amino acids. In DNA, the CDR3 is TGTGCCAGTAGTACCGCGCTTATATTCTTGACTAGCACAGATACGCAGTATTTT. Translated, it gives CASSTALIFLTSTDTQYF.

The chain is built from TRBV6-6 and TRBJ2-7, with D possibly being TRBD2 (6 bases). This CDR3 is 15 amino acids long. V lost 4 bases, J lost 2 bases, and 15 bases lay in between. CDR1 and CDR2 from the germline V gene are MNHNY and SVGAGI (reference sequence). The CDR3 loop is CASSSSSPGAYEQYF. CDR3 coding DNA: TGTGCCAGCAGTTCGTCTTCCCCGGGGGCCTACGAGCAGTACTTC.

Here the CDR3 reads CAISESKTGAGSPLHF. Written as DNA, the CDR3 is TGTGCCATCAGTGAGTCGAAGACAGGGGCTGGTTCACCCCTCCACTTT. The V call is TRBV10-3, the J call TRBJ1-6; 8 bases agree with TRBD1. CDR1 ENHRY and CDR2 SYGVKD come from the germline V gene. The V and J ends lost 0 bases and 9 bases, in that order; junction bases with no gene match: 7. CDR3 length equals 16 residues.

The V call is TRBV5-6, the J call TRBJ2-5, with D possibly TRBD1 on 6 matching bases. Trimming stripped 0 bases from V and 3 bases from J, with 12 bases between. The CDR3 loop spans 15 amino acids. Per the germline V gene, CDR1 is SGHDT and CDR2 is YYEEEE. The chain's CDR3 is CASSLARQGKETQYF. CDR3 nucleotides: TGTGCCAGCAGCTTGGCACGCCAGGGGAAAGAGACCCAGTACTTC.

J is TRBJ2-7 and V is TRBV11-2; D perhaps matches TRBD2 (7 bases). V dropped 1 base and J dropped 5 bases, with 12 bases sitting between them. The CDR3 covers 14 residues. Looked up from germline, CDR1 is SGHAT and CDR2 is FQNNGV. The CDR3 spells CASSLAAGAHEQYF. DNA of the CDR3: TGTGCCAGCAGCTTAGCCGCGGGGGCCCACGAGCAGTACTTC.

CDR3 region: CASSLTPGTGGLYEQFF. For the CDR3, the DNA is TGTGCCAGCAGTTTGACACCCGGGACAGGGGGTTTATATGAGCAGTTCTTC. The chain is built from TRBV28 and TRBJ2-1; TRBD1 agrees at 11 bases. Germline loops: CDR1 MDHEN, CDR2 SYDVKM. This CDR3 has 17 residues. The V and J ends lost 3 bases and 8 bases, in that order; junction bases with no gene match: 12.

The chain links TRBV5-6 to TRBJ1-4; 9 bases fit TRBD1. The CDR3 is 14 amino acids. The V gene's germline CDR1 is SGHDT and CDR2 YYEEEE. Trimming took 5 bases from V and 7 from J; bases not matched to a gene: 6. CDR3 sequence (DNA): TGTGCCAGCAGTAACAGGGGGCATGGTGAAAAACTGTTTTTT. Protein product: CASSNRGHGEKLFF. Filled out from reference TRBV5-6 and TRBJ1-4, the complete variable domain reads DAGVTQSPTHLIKTRGQQVTLRCSPKSGHDTVSWYQQALGQGPQFIFQYYEEEERQRGNFPDRFSGHQFPNYSSELNVNALLLGDSALYLCASSNRGHGEKLFFGSGTQLSVL.